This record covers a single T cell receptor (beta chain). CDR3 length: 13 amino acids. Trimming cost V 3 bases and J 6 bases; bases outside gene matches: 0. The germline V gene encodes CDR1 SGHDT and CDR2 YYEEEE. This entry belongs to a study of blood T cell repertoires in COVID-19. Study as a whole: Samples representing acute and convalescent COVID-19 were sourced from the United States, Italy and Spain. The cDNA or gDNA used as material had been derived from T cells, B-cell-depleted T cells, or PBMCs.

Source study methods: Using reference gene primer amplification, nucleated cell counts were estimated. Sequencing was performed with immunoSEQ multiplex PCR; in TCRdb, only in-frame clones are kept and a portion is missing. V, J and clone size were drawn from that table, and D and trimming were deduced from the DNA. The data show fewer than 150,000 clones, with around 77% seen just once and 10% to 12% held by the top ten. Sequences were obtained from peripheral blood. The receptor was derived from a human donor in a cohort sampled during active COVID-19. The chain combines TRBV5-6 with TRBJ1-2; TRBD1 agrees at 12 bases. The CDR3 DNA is TGTGCCAGCAGCTGGGACAGGGGGCATGGCTACACCTTC. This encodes CASSWDRGHGYTF.